Shown below are 11 T cell receptor beta chains from a single sample sequenced in a study of blood T cells in healthy people across ages. With a J-beta primer mix and a sample-barcoded 5' primer, a second PCR ran about 6 to 11 cycles. One entry per CDR3 protein, called by TCRdb with MiXCR from the 5' RACE reads. The sample shows hundreds of thousands of distinct CDR3 sequences, more than 45% of them seen only once. Sequencing was done on a sample of blood. The source is a man under 40 in good health.

This clonotype was seen just once. This chain connects TRBV7-2 to TRBJ2-4, with a weak D call TRBD1 (5 bases). The last part of the DNA fits TRBJ2-7 better; the J call may be wrong. The CDR3 covers 16 residues. CDR1 is SGHTA and CDR2 is FQGNSA in the germline V gene. CDR3 protein: CASSLGPRAVGYEQYF. Written as DNA, the CDR3 is TGTGCCAGCAGCTTAGGACCCAGGGCGGTAGGGTACGAGCAGTACTTC.

The V and J genes are TRBV5-5 and TRBJ1-2, with D uncertain. CDR1 is SGHKS and CDR2 is YYEKEE in the germline V gene (reference sequence). The V end was cut by 0 bases, the J end by 8 bases, with 14 bases between. The CDR3 has 14 amino acids. This CDR3 reads CASSLEAALGGYTF. CDR3 nucleotides: TGTGCCAGCAGCTTGGAGGCGGCCTTAGGAGGCTACACCTTC.

About this clonotype: A read error is possible here, since a much larger clone lies one base away. The V call is TRBV20-1, the J call TRBJ2-5; 9 bases are a match to TRBD1. The tail of the sequence fits TRBJ2-7 better, so the J call may be wrong. CDR1 and CDR2 from the germline V gene are DFQATT and SNEGSKA (reference sequence). CDR3 length: 12 amino acids. The CDR3 region has the DNA TGCAGTGCTAGGACGGACAGGGGCGAGCAGTACTTC. Residues: CSARTDRGEQYF.

Only a few counts were recorded for this clonotype. The genes are TRBV27 and TRBJ2-1; TRBD2 agrees at 9 bases. Trimming cost V 5 bases and J 4 bases; bases outside gene matches: 15. The CDR3 length is 18 residues. Germline V lookup: CDR1 MNHEY, CDR2 SMNVEV (reference sequence). CDR3 in DNA: TGTGCCAGCAGTGCCATCGGCCTCGTTAGCGGGGGTTACAATGAGCAGTTCTTC. It encodes CASSAIGLVSGGYNEQFF.

The J gene is TRBJ2-5, the V gene TRBV27; D possibly corresponds to TRBD1 (6 bases). Judging by the DNA end, TRBJ2-7 fits better; the J call may be wrong. The CDR3 is made up of 15 amino acids. The germline gives CDR1 MNHEY, CDR2 SMNVEV (reference sequence). The CDR3 here is CASKWGRGTFYEQYF. Here the CDR3 DNA reads TGTGCCAGCAAGTGGGGTAGGGGGACCTTCTACGAGCAGTACTTC.

This clonotype has only a few counts. The V gene is TRBV7-2, the J gene TRBJ2-1; D is unresolved. Germline-derived CDR1 and CDR2 are SGHTA and FQGNSA. This CDR3 contains 12 residues. With 5 bases removed from V and 10 bases from J, the gap between germline ends came to 12 bases. CDR3: CASSPPPLEQFF. CDR3 in DNA: TGTGCCAGCAGCCCTCCCCCTTTAGAGCAGTTCTTC.

This clonotype came up a few times. The chain uses TRBV4-2 and TRBJ1-2, with D tentatively TRBD1 (5 bases). This CDR3 contains 14 residues. Germline lookup yields CDR1 LGHNA and CDR2 YNFKEQ. Between the trimmed V and J ends, which lost 0 bases and 3 bases, there was a span of 8 bases. CDR3 bases: TGTGCCAGCAGCCAAGATCGGGGCGACTATGGCTACACCTTC. The encoded protein is CASSQDRGDYGYTF.

V and J are TRBV16 and TRBJ1-5, with TRBD1 matching over 8 bases. This CDR3 region has 14 residues. Trimming took 4 bases from V and 7 from J; bases not matched to a gene: 6. Germline values: CDR1 KGHSY, CDR2 FQNENV. The CDR3 loop is CASSPRTGRQPQHF. As DNA, the CDR3 is TGTGCCAGCAGCCCCCGGACAGGGAGGCAGCCCCAGCATTTT.

The chain employs TRBV20-1 and TRBJ2-7, with 7 positions matching TRBD2. This CDR3 has 13 residues. The germline V gene has CDR1 DFQATT and CDR2 SNEGSKA (reference sequence). V shed 6 bases and J 0 bases; nucleotides not matched to a gene: 5. The CDR3 loop reads CSALRENSYEQYF. In DNA form, the CDR3 reads TGCAGTGCGTTGCGGGAGAACTCCTACGAGCAGTACTTC.

This clonotype is a singleton in its sample. V and J are TRBV5-1 and TRBJ1-1; no clear D gene. V was clipped by 7 bases and J by 0 bases, with 13 bases between them. Germline loops: CDR1 SGHRS, CDR2 YFSETQ. The CDR3 is 14 residues long. The CDR3: CASESGGVNTEAFF. The CDR3 DNA sequence: TGCGCCAGCGAATCAGGCGGAGTGAACACTGAAGCTTTCTTT.

The gene calls are TRBV20-1 and TRBJ2-3, with a tentative D call TRBD2 (6 bases). Between the trimmed V and J ends, which lost 6 bases and 4 bases, there was a span of 17 bases. Germline assignment: CDR1 DFQATT and CDR2 SNEGSKA (reference sequence). The CDR3 has 14 amino acids. The CDR3 nucleotides read TGCAGTGCCGATGGGGCGGGGCCCCCAGATACGCAGTATTTT. This encodes CSADGAGPPDTQYF.